The clone carrying this T cell receptor beta chain has a single count. TCRdb keeps only in-frame clones here, not all; method: immunoSEQ multiplex PCR. Of fewer than 350,000 clones listed, roughly nine tenths were seen once; the top ten hold less than 5%. This sample stems from a study of blood T cell repertoires in COVID-19. CDR1 and CDR2 (germline): SGHRS, YFSETQ. The ends were cut back, 0 bases at V and 1 base at J, with 13 bases in the middle. The CDR3 spans 16 residues. The chain carries TRBV5-1 and TRBJ1-2; D unclear. Sequenced input: peripheral blood. The sequence was collected from a woman aged 55-70 years with COVID-19, enrolled during active disease. The chain's CDR3 is CASSLGPFGSNYGYTF. DNA for the CDR3: TGCGCCAGCAGCTTGGGACCTTTTGGGAGTAACTATGGCTACACCTTC.